This T cell receptor (beta chain) was captured in a study of cytomegalovirus exposure and HLA in healthy donors. The germline V gene encodes CDR1 SNHLY and CDR2 FYNNEI. V gave up 5 bases and J gave up 11 bases, with 19 bases separating them. The CDR3 is 14 residues long. Details on this clone: The antigen is not known.

Whole-study results and caveats: Information on immune exposure was restricted to one variable (CMV serostatus). The classifier, whose performance was assessed in both the original and validation cohorts, reportedly diagnosed cytomegalovirus status with high specificity and sensitivity. With further analysis later on, most CMV-associated TCR beta chains appeared HLA-restricted.

Primers included in the PCR were 60 Vbeta and 13 Jbeta primers. In the original analysis: A later analysis counted 80 million or so unique TCR beta chains, some 10 million shared. Measured with immunoSEQ multiplex PCR; TCRdb has only the in-frame clones, and not every one. The DNA was the basis for D and trimming; V, J and clone size are from that table. This table holds 65,000 to 95,000 clones. The TCR sequence derives from a woman in her sixties or seventies in good health and CMV-seronegative. This chain uses TRBV2 with TRBJ1-5; D is perhaps TRBD1 (5 bases). Sequenced sample: PBMCs. CDR3 DNA sequence: TGTGCCAGCAGTTCTTGGGGCCCCGATCGGACCCAGCATTTT. Translation: CASSSWGPDRTQHF.